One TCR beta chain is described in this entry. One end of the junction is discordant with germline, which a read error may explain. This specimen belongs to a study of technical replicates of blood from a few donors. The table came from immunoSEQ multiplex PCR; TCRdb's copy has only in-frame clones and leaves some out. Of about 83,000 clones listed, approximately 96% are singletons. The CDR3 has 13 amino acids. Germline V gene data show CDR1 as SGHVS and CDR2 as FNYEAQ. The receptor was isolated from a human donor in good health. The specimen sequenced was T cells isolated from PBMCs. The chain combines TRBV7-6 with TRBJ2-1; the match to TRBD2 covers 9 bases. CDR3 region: CASSLAGDGEQFF. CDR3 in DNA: TGTGCCAGCAGTTTAGCGGGAGACGGTGAGCAGTTCTTC.